One T cell receptor beta chain is described in this entry. Participants were aged roughly 18 to 89 years, lived in 24 US areas, and enrolled virtually. This sample is drawn from a study of blood T cell repertoires in COVID-19. Study-level background: T cells, B-cell-depleted T cells, or PBMCs supplied cDNA or gDNA.

Per the authors' pipeline: The authors estimated nucleated cell counts from reference gene primer amplification. Using immunoSEQ multiplex PCR, the repertoire was profiled, and TCRdb retains in-frame clones only, with some absent. From that table come the V and J calls and clone size; the DNA was used to work out D and trimming. The sample records about 180,000 clones, 88% being singletons. This receptor was taken from a woman aged 18-29 years who had recovered from COVID-19. The sample was PBMCs or T cells enriched from blood (not recorded which).

This chain's CDR3 is CASSPRQGAEAFF. The CDR3 bases are TGTGCCAGTAGTCCCAGACAGGGGGCTGAAGCTTTCTTT. The rearrangement links TRBV19 to TRBJ1-1; 9 nucleotides match TRBD1. The CDR3 consists of 13 residues. Germline V gene data show CDR1 as LNHDA and CDR2 as SQIVND (reference sequence). The J segment lost 6 bases and the V segment lost 5 bases, leaving 4 bases of the junction unmatched.